The following is a TCR beta chain sequence with its context. Repertoires were generated with immunoSEQ multiplex PCR, while TCRdb's copy carries only in-frame clones and drops some. Among roughly 120,000 clones listed, roughly 91% were seen once. The CDR3 has 12 residues. Germline-derived CDR1 and CDR2 are MGHRA and YSYEKL. Between the trimmed V and J ends, which lost 4 bases and 12 bases, there was a span of 15 bases. The data derive from a study of control samples from healthy donors and cancer patients. The receptor was derived from a man in his forties or fifties with head and neck cancer. The rearrangement links TRBV4-1 to TRBJ1-1; D is perhaps TRBD1 (6 bases). The sequencing sample was made of PBMCs. CDR3 in DNA: TGCGCCAGCAGCCTCTCAGGCAGGGGTACTTTCTTT. Residues: CASSLSGRGTFF.